The clone carrying this TCR beta chain was observed a few times. The data belong to a study of neurological immune-mediated disorders. The time point is: longitudinal time-point 1 (baseline). Germline V gene lookup returns CDR1 SQVTM and CDR2 ANQGSEA. This CDR3 has 13 residues. Trimming took 4 bases from V and 6 from J, leaving 15 bases between them. TCRdb itself ran the 5' RACE reads through MiXCR, one entry per CDR3 protein. The table lists around 37,000 distinct CDR3 sequences, 3% to 3.5% of them singletons, with 7.5% to 8.5% in the top ten. The sample was PBMCs. This receptor was obtained from a woman aged 60-75 years with multiple sclerosis. This chain joins TRBV29-1 and TRBJ1-1, with a tentative D call TRBD1 (6 bases). The CDR3 DNA reads as TGCAGCGTTGTAGGGGGGGGTGGTTCTGAAGCTTTCTTT. Translating it yields CSVVGGGGSEAFF.